The present entry profiles one T cell receptor beta chain with its context. This entry is derived from a study of blood T cell repertoires in COVID-19. Across the whole study: COVID-19 samples collected from the United States, Italy and Spain covered acute and convalescent phases. T cells, B-cell-depleted T cells, or PBMCs supplied cDNA or gDNA.

This CDR3 contains 16 residues. With 5 bases clipped from V and 8 bases from J, the junction kept 10 bases outside the gene matches. The germline V gene encodes CDR1 SEHNR and CDR2 FQNEAQ (reference sequence). In the original analysis: Amplifying reference gene primers gave estimates of nucleated cell counts. Sequenced by immunoSEQ multiplex PCR; TCRdb stores in-frame clones only, minus some. For V, J and clone size, that table is used; D and trimming come from the DNA. The data show fewer than 400,000 clones, 85% to 90% seen once. This chain joins TRBV7-9 and TRBJ1-4; 11 nucleotides match TRBD1. Sequencing was carried out using peripheral blood. This TCR was recovered from a human donor in a cohort sampled during active COVID-19. CDR3 nucleotides: TGTGCCAGCAGCCCGAGGGGACAGGGGGGGACAGAAAAACTGTTTTTT. It encodes CASSPRGQGGTEKLFF.